Shown below are 29 T cell receptor beta chains from a single sample sequenced in a study of T cell responses to AZD1222 COVID-19 vaccine. Repertoires were generated with immunoSEQ multiplex PCR, while TCRdb's copy carries only in-frame clones and drops some. The profile shows around 130,000 clones, about nine tenths of them singletons. This specimen consisted of peripheral blood, obtained on day 0 of AZD1222 vaccination. All receptors derive from an adult in good health.

V usage is TRBV19 and J usage is TRBJ1-1; TRBD1 matches at 7 bases. Germline CDR1 and CDR2: LNHDA and SQIVND (reference sequence). The V gene end was trimmed by 6 bases and the J gene end by 5 bases; junction bases not matched to a gene: 9. This CDR3 has 14 residues. CDR3 DNA: TGTGCCAGTAGCCTACAGGGGATAAGTACTGAAGCTTTCTTT. This encodes CASSLQGISTEAFF.

The table lists this clone with a count of one. V usage is TRBV14 and J usage is TRBJ1-2, with 8 bases aligning to TRBD1. The CDR3 contains 13 residues. V shed 5 bases and J 6 bases; nucleotides not matched to a gene: 5. Germline CDR1 and CDR2: SGHDN and FVKESK. The CDR3 region is CASSSGQGHGYTF. The CDR3 coding sequence is TGTGCCAGCAGCTCCGGACAGGGTCATGGCTACACCTTC.

The chain is built from TRBV12-5 and TRBJ1-3; no definite D call. This CDR3 has 19 amino acids. Germline values: CDR1 LGHNT, CDR2 FRNRAP. The V and J ends lost 0 bases and 0 bases respectively, with 18 bases between them. Here the CDR3 DNA reads TGTGCTAGTGGTTTGGTACGCCAACCGGGCAGCCCCTCTGGAAACACCATATATTTT. Its translation is CASGLVRQPGSPSGNTIYF.

This chain uses TRBV30 with TRBJ1-1, with a weak D call TRBD1 (5 bases). The CDR3 loop spans 15 amino acids. Germline lookup yields CDR1 GTSNPN and CDR2 SVGIG (reference sequence). Trimming left V 0 bases short and J 3 bases short, with 14 bases between. CDR3 protein: CAWSVPRDFDTEAFF. CDR3 nucleotide sequence: TGTGCCTGGAGTGTCCCTAGGGACTTCGACACTGAAGCTTTCTTT.

This chain joins TRBV5-6 and TRBJ1-5, with a weak D call TRBD1 (6 bases). Germline CDR1 reads SGHDT; CDR2 reads YYEEEE. V was shortened by 3 bases and J by 7 bases, with 11 bases between the two germline ends. The CDR3 runs 13 residues. The CDR3 DNA follows: TGTGCCAGCAGCTCAGGGGTACGACAGCCCCAGCATTTT. Its protein is CASSSGVRQPQHF.

This sequence joins TRBV6-5 and TRBJ1-4; 9 bases agree with TRBD1. The CDR3 has 15 amino acids. J was trimmed by 11 bases and V by 6 bases; bases with no gene match: 13. Germline values: CDR1 MNHEY, CDR2 SVGAGI. Here the CDR3 reads CASSQLFGQGQKLFF. The CDR3 DNA sequence: TGTGCCAGCAGCCAGTTGTTCGGACAGGGGCAGAAACTGTTTTTT.

This clone was picked up a small number of times. The chain joins TRBV6-4 to TRBJ2-1; 11 bases are a match to TRBD2. J gave up 1 base and V 2 bases, and 1 base lay outside the gene matches. Germline V CDR1 and CDR2: MRHNA, SNTAGT. There are 16 residues in the CDR3. The CDR3 loop is CASSDGTSGSYNEQFF. The CDR3 region has the DNA TGTGCCAGCAGTGACGGGACTAGCGGTTCCTACAATGAGCAGTTCTTC.

This chain links TRBV3-1 (or the pseudogene TRBV3-2) with TRBJ2-3; 7 nucleotides align to TRBD1. The length of the CDR3 is 17 residues. Germline V gene lookup returns CDR1 LGHDT and CDR2 YNNKEL (reference sequence). Losses at the gene ends were 2 bases for V and 2 bases for J; bases not matched to a gene: 10. CDR3 sequence (DNA): TGTGCCAGCAGCCAACCCTTCCGGGACAGTCCCACAGATACGCAGTATTTT. It yields the protein CASSQPFRDSPTDTQYF.

J is TRBJ1-6 and V is TRBV5-6; 7 bases fit TRBD1. This CDR3 comprises 15 residues. Losses at the gene ends were 0 bases for V and 10 bases for J; bases not matched to a gene: 7. Per germline, CDR1 SGHDT and CDR2 YYEEEE. CDR3: CASSLARQGESPLHF. The CDR3, as DNA: TGTGCCAGCAGCTTGGCCCGACAGGGTGAATCACCCCTCCACTTT.

The chain employs TRBV11-2 and TRBJ2-2, with D unclear. CDR3 size: 14 residues. CDR1 SGHAT and CDR2 FQNNGV come from the germline V gene. Between the trimmed V and J ends, which lost 2 bases and 2 bases, there was a span of 6 bases. The CDR3 DNA reads as TGTGCCAGCAGCTTATCCGGAAACACCGGGGAGCTGTTTTTT. It encodes CASSLSGNTGELFF.

The chain carries TRBV3-1 (or the pseudogene TRBV3-2) and TRBJ1-5; 7 nucleotides match TRBD1. Germline values: CDR1 LGHDT, CDR2 YNNKEL (reference sequence). The CDR3 is made up of 14 amino acids. V gave up 5 bases and J gave up 3 bases; unmatched junction bases: 4. The CDR3 loop is CASSRDRANQPQHF. The CDR3 DNA sequence: TGTGCCAGCAGCAGGGACAGAGCCAATCAGCCCCAGCATTTT.

The V gene is TRBV28, the J gene TRBJ1-1; a weak D match, TRBD1 (5 bases). Germline CDR1 MDHEN, CDR2 SYDVKM. V gave up 8 bases and J gave up 3 bases, with 22 bases separating them. This CDR3 has 16 residues. This chain's CDR3 is CASPPRVGLGDTEAFF. The CDR3 bases are TGTGCCAGCCCCCCACGCGTGGGGTTGGGGGACACTGAAGCTTTCTTT.

V gene TRBV18 combines with J gene TRBJ2-1; D is possibly TRBD1 (6 bases). CDR1 and CDR2 from the germline V gene are KGHSH and LQKENI. The CDR3 runs to 14 residues. The V gene lost 4 bases and the J gene lost 8 bases, with 15 bases spanning the gap. The CDR3 loop is CASSHTGLGDEQFF. For the CDR3, the DNA is TGTGCCAGCTCACACACAGGGTTGGGAGATGAGCAGTTCTTC. Full variable domain (remainder filled in from reference TRBV18 and TRBJ2-1): NAGVMQNPRHLVRRRGQEARLRCSPMKGHSHVYWYRQLPEEGLKFMVYLQKENIIDESGMPKERFSAEFPKEGPSILRIQQVVRGDSAAYFCASSHTGLGDEQFFGPGTRLTVL.

This clone has a single count. The genes are TRBV7-3 and TRBJ2-6; unclear D gene. CDR3 length: 17 residues. Trimming cost V 2 bases and J 0 bases, with 11 bases left between them. The germline V gene has CDR1 SGHTA and CDR2 FQGTGA. In DNA, the CDR3 is TGTGCCAGCAGCTTAGATCCAGCTTTCTCTGGGGCCAACGTCCTGACTTTC. Protein sequence: CASSLDPAFSGANVLTF.

DNA of the CDR3: TGTGCCAGCAGCCAAGATCGGCGGGGGGCCAATGGCTACACCTTC. This codes for CASSQDRRGANGYTF. This chain uses TRBV14 with TRBJ1-2; tentatively, D is TRBD1 (6 bases). The V end was cut by 0 bases, the J end by 6 bases, with 14 bases between. Germline V CDR1 and CDR2: SGHDN, FVKESK. This CDR3 contains 15 residues.

The J gene is TRBJ1-1, the V gene TRBV20-1; D is ambiguous. The CDR3 is made up of 13 amino acids. Trimming cost V 3 bases and J 0 bases, with 8 bases left between them. Germline lookup yields CDR1 DFQATT and CDR2 SNEGSKA (reference sequence). The CDR3, as DNA: TGCAGTGCTAGTTTCAGGTTGAACACTGAAGCTTTCTTT. Its translation: CSASFRLNTEAFF.

V usage is TRBV4-1 and J usage is TRBJ1-1; D is uncertain. The CDR3 sequence is 11 residues long. V was cut by 0 bases and J by 8 bases, with 4 bases left in between. The germline V gene has CDR1 MGHRA and CDR2 YSYEKL. The CDR3 sequence: CASSQDSEAFF. The CDR3 nucleotides read TGCGCCAGCAGCCAAGACAGCGAAGCTTTCTTT.

The chain is built from TRBV4-1 and TRBJ2-7; 12 bases map to TRBD1. Germline-derived CDR1 and CDR2 are MGHRA and YSYEKL. The CDR3 is made up of 15 amino acids. With 4 bases clipped from V and 0 bases from J, the junction kept 1 base outside the gene matches. The CDR3 region is CASSRGQGASYEQYF. For the CDR3, the DNA is TGCGCCAGCAGCCGGGGACAGGGGGCCTCCTACGAGCAGTACTTC.

The CDR3 nucleotides are TGTGCCAGCAGCTTGGGCGGTGGGATGAACACTGAAGCTTTCTTT. It translates to CASSLGGGMNTEAFF. The V gene is TRBV7-2, the J gene TRBJ1-1; D gene ambiguous. V lost 3 bases and J lost 0, with 11 bases in between. Germline V gene sequence: CDR1 SGHTA, CDR2 FQGNSA. CDR3 length: 15 residues.

V is TRBV7-8 and J is TRBJ2-1, with 9 bases that match TRBD2. Germline CDR1 is SGHVS and CDR2 is FQNEAQ. V lost 5 bases, J lost 1 base, and 3 bases stayed unmatched. This CDR3 has 15 amino acids. The CDR3 DNA reads TGTGCCAGCAGCCTACTAGCGGGTTCCTACAATGAGCAGTTCTTC. This translates into CASSLLAGSYNEQFF.

This clone was detected ten times or more. The rearrangement links TRBV18 to TRBJ1-3; the D gene is possibly TRBD1 (6 bases). Trimming left V 3 bases short and J 5 bases short, with 17 bases between. From germline, CDR1 is KGHSH and CDR2 LQKENI. This CDR3 has 16 residues. CDR3 in amino acids: CASSPPEQGSRNTIYF. The CDR3 DNA reads as TGTGCCAGCTCACCCCCGGAACAGGGCTCGAGAAACACCATATATTTT.

This clone was seen just once. The chain joins TRBV6-4 to TRBJ1-2; D perhaps matches TRBD1 (5 bases). With 5 bases removed from V and 4 bases from J, the gap between germline ends came to 17 bases. Germline-derived CDR1 and CDR2 are MRHNA and SNTAGT. The CDR3 sequence is 15 residues long. The CDR3 DNA sequence: TGTGCCAGCAGTCCAACCTCAGGGACGGCCTATGGCTACACCTTC. This encodes CASSPTSGTAYGYTF.

The chain couples TRBV19 to TRBJ2-1, with TRBD2 as a possible D gene (6 bases). The germline V gene encodes CDR1 LNHDA and CDR2 SQIVND (reference sequence). The CDR3 loop spans 13 amino acids. The V and J ends lost 6 bases and 4 bases respectively, with 10 bases between them. CDR3 sequence reads: CASSGSPYNEQFF. The CDR3 DNA reads TGTGCCAGTAGCGGGAGCCCTTACAATGAGCAGTTCTTC.

The chain couples TRBV11-2 to TRBJ1-1, with no clear D. Germline CDR1 and CDR2: SGHAT and FQNNGV. V lost 5 bases, J lost 1 base, and 17 bases lay in between. CDR3 size: 16 residues. CDR3 sequence: CASSPPRPGSNTEAFF. DNA for the CDR3: TGTGCCAGCAGCCCCCCCCGACCGGGATCGAACACTGAAGCTTTCTTT.

This clone is a singleton in its sample. The chain recombines TRBV19 with TRBJ2-2, with unresolved D. V dropped 10 bases and J dropped 5 bases, with 17 bases sitting between them. The germline CDR1 and CDR2 sequences are LNHDA and SQIVND (reference sequence). The CDR3 runs to 14 residues. This chain's CDR3 is CATRPDRGTGELFF. CDR3 nucleotide sequence: TGTGCCACCCGGCCCGACCGAGGAACCGGGGAGCTGTTTTTT.

This chain joins TRBV13 and TRBJ2-1; TRBD1 or TRBD2 may be the D gene (5 bases each). Between the trimmed V and J ends, which lost 6 bases and 11 bases, there was a span of 11 bases. The CDR3 is 11 amino acids. Germline V gene lookup returns CDR1 PRHDT and CDR2 FYEKMQ (reference sequence). The CDR3 region is CASSLGEKQFF. In DNA form, the CDR3 reads TGTGCCAGCAGTCTGGGGGAAAAGCAGTTCTTC.

This clone has a single count. J is TRBJ1-5 and V is TRBV10-3, with D perhaps TRBD1 (5 bases). This CDR3 region has 15 residues. The germline gives CDR1 ENHRY, CDR2 SYGVKD. Trimming pared 1 base from V and 7 bases from J, leaving 14 bases between. The CDR3 DNA sequence: TGTGCCATCAGTGAGTATCAGGGAGGGGAACAGCCCCAGCATTTT. Translation: CAISEYQGGEQPQHF.

There are a few counts of this clone. This chain uses TRBV4-1 with TRBJ2-3; 9 nucleotides match TRBD2. The CDR3 totals 17 residues. Per germline, CDR1 MGHRA and CDR2 YSYEKL. The V gene end was trimmed by 0 bases and the J gene end by 2 bases; junction bases not matched to a gene: 6. In nucleotides, the CDR3 is TGCGCCAGCAGCCAAGATCGGGCTAGCGGGACCACAGATACGCAGTATTTT. This translates into CASSQDRASGTTDTQYF.

V is TRBV5-1 and J is TRBJ1-6; D is unclear. The CDR3 covers 13 residues. Germline V gene sequence: CDR1 SGHRS, CDR2 YFSETQ. Trimming stripped 4 bases from V and 8 bases from J, with 10 bases between. The CDR3 coding sequence is TGCGCCAGCAGCCGGAGGGCGGATTCACCCCTCCACTTT. It codes for CASSRRADSPLHF.